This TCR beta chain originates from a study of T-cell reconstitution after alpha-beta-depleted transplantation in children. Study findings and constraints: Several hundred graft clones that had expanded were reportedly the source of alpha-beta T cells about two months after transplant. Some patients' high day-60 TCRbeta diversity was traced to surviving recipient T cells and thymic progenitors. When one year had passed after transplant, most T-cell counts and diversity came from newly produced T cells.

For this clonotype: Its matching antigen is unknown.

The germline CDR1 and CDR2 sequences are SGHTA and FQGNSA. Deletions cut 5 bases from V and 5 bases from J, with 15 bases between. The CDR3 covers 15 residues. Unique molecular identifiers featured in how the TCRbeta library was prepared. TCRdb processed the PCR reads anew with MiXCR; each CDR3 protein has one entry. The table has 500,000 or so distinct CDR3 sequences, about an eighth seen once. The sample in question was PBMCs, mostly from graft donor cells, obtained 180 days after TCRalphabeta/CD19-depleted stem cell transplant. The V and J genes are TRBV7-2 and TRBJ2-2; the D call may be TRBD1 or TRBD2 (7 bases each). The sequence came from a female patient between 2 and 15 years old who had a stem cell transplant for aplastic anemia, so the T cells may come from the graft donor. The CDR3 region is CASSPQGGVTGELFF. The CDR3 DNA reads TGTGCCAGCAGCCCCCAGGGGGGGGTTACCGGGGAGCTGTTTTTT.